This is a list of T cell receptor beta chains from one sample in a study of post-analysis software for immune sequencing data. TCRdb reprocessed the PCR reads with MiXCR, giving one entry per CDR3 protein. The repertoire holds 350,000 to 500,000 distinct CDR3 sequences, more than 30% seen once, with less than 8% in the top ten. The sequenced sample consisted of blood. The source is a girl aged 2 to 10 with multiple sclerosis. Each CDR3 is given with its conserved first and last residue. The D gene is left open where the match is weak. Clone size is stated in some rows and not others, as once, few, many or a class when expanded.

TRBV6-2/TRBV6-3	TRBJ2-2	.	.	CASSYHQKNTGELFF	TGTGCCAGCAGTTACCACCAGAAGAACACCGGGGAGCTGTTTTTT
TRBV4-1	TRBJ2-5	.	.	CASSPLLYQETQYF	TGCGCCAGCAGCCCATTATTGTACCAAGAGACCCAGTACTTC
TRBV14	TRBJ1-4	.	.	CASSTGTKLFF	TGTGCCAGCAGCACGGGGACAAAACTGTTTTTT
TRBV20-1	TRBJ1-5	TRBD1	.	CSAPSGTDRGYNQPQHF	TGCAGTGCTCCCTCGGGTACGGACAGGGGATACAATCAGCCCCAGCATTTT
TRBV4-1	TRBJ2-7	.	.	CASRGGTGVDEQYF	TGCGCCAGCCGCGGGGGGACAGGCGTCGACGAGCAGTACTTC
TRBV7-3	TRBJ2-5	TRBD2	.	CASSLGTSVAGETRYF	TGTGCCAGCAGCTTAGGGACTAGCGTAGCGGGAGAGACCCGGTACTTC
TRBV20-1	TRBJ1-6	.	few	CSARRGGSNSPLHF	TGCAGTGCTAGACGGGGGGGGTCCAATTCACCCCTCCACTTT
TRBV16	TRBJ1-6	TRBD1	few	CASSHGDGTGNSPLHF	TGTGCCAGCAGCCATGGCGACGGGACAGGGAACTCACCCCTCCACTTT
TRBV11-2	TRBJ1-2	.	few	CASSLGGQPDFNYGYTF	TGTGCCAGCAGCTTGGGCGGACAGCCGGACTTTAACTATGGCTACACCTTC
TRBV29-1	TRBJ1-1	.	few	CSVEVGEAFF	TGCAGCGTTGAAGTTGGAGAAGCTTTCTTT
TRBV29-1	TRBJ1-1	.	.	CSVQGPENTEAFF	TGCAGCGTTCAAGGGCCCGAGAACACTGAAGCTTTCTTT
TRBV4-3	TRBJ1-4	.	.	CASGQGHGDEKLFF	TGCGCCAGCGGCCAAGGTCACGGTGATGAAAAACTGTTTTTT
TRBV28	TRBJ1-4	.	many	CASSPSATNEKLFF	TGTGCCAGCAGTCCCTCCGCAACTAATGAAAAACTGTTTTTT
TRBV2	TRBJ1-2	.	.	CARGDWGNLYGYTF	TGTGCCAGGGGGGATTGGGGGAACCTATATGGCTACACCTTC
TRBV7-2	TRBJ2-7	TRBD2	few	CASSLRSGTSGGIIYEQYF	TGTGCCAGCAGCTTAAGATCCGGGACTAGCGGGGGGATAATCTACGAGCAGTACTTC
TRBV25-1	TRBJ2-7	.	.	CASSEGNLRYEQYF	TGTGCCAGCAGTGAAGGCAATCTAAGGTACGAGCAGTACTTC
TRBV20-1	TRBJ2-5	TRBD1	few	CSADRGRETQYF	TGCAGTGCAGACAGGGGGCGAGAGACCCAGTACTTC
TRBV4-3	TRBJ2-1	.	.	CASSFQPYRAAYNEQFF	TGCGCCAGCAGTTTTCAACCCTACAGGGCCGCCTACAATGAGCAGTTCTTC
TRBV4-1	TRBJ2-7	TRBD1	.	CASSQAWQGAYEQYF	TGCGCCAGCAGCCAAGCGTGGCAGGGGGCTTACGAGCAGTACTTC
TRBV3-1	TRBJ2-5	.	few	CASRPSGETQYF	TGTGCCAGCAGGCCCAGTGGAGAGACCCAGTACTTC
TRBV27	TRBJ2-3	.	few	CASSFTPTPDTQYF	TGTGCCAGCAGTTTTACACCGACTCCCGATACGCAGTATTTT
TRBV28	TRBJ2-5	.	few	CASLLLRGPVSEQYF	TGTGCCAGTCTCCTCTTGCGGGGGCCAGTATCGGAGCAGTACTTC
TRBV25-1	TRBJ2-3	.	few	CASSAMNTDTQYF	TGTGCCAGCAGTGCTATGAACACAGATACGCAGTATTTT
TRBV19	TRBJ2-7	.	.	CASSSNHGQYEQYF	TGTGCCAGTAGTTCTAACCATGGACAATACGAGCAGTACTTC
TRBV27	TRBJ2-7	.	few	CASSLVTGSSEQYF	TGTGCCAGCAGTTTAGTCACAGGGAGCTCCGAGCAGTACTTC
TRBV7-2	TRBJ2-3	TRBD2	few	CASSPWGGERTDTQYF	TGTGCCAGCAGCCCCTGGGGGGGGGAGAGGACAGATACGCAGTATTTT
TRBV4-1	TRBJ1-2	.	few	CASSQPREGGGYTF	TGCGCCAGCAGCCAACCCCGGGAGGGAGGTGGCTACACCTTC
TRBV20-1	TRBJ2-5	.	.	CSARDLTEQETQYF	TGCAGTGCTAGAGATCTCACGGAGCAAGAGACCCAGTACTTC
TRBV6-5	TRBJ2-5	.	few	CASSYRGFKETQYF	TGTGCCAGCAGTTACAGGGGTTTTAAAGAGACCCAGTACTTC
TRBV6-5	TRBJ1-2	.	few	CASSYSAGMDYGYTF	TGTGCCAGCAGTTACTCGGCAGGGATGGACTATGGCTACACCTTC
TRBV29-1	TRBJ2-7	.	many	CSVEAGNEQYF	TGCAGCGTTGAAGCGGGAAACGAGCAGTACTTC
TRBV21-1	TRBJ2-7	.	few	CASSKGWAANYEQYF	TGTGCCAGCAGCAAAGGTTGGGCGGCCAACTACGAGCAGTACTTC
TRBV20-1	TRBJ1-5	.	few	CSAGSRVVRNSQPQHF	TGCAGTGCGGGATCTCGGGTAGTAAGGAATAGTCAGCCCCAGCATTTT
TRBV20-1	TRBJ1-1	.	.	CSARPRMNTEAFF	TGCAGTGCGAGACCCCGGATGAACACTGAAGCTTTCTTT
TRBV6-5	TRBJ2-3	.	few	CASSYSNPGDTQYF	TGTGCCAGCAGTTACTCGAATCCCGGAGATACGCAGTATTTT
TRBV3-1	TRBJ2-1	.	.	CASSQDLHEYNEQFF	TGTGCCAGCAGCCAAGATCTCCACGAATACAATGAGCAGTTCTTC
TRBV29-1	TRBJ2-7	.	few	CSVPGRSSYEQYF	TGCAGCGTTCCCGGCCGGAGCTCCTACGAGCAGTACTTC
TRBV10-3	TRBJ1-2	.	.	CAAGDLKGGGYTF	TGTGCCGCCGGGGACCTTAAAGGTGGAGGCTACACCTTC
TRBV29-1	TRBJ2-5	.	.	CSVASASGGETQYF	TGCAGCGTGGCCTCCGCCTCCGGGGGAGAGACCCAGTACTTC
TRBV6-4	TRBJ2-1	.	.	CASSEEWGNEQFF	TGTGCCAGCAGTGAAGAGTGGGGAAATGAGCAGTTCTTC
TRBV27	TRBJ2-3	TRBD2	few	CASSLRSSGGTDTQYF	TGTGCCAGCAGTTTACGGTCTAGCGGGGGGACGGATACGCAGTATTTT
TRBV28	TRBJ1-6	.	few	CASGPWSGRANSPLHF	TGTGCCAGCGGACCATGGTCAGGCAGGGCTAATTCACCCCTCCACTTT
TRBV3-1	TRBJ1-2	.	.	CASSQEAYGYTF	TGTGCCAGCAGCCAAGAAGCCTATGGCTACACCTTC
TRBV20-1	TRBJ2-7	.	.	CSPSGYEQYF	TGCAGTCCCTCAGGATACGAGCAGTACTTC